Included here is one TCR beta chain sequence, with context. The target antigen is unknown. This sample is part of a study of cytomegalovirus exposure and HLA in healthy donors. The CDR3 has 14 residues. The ends were cut back, 0 bases at V and 5 bases at J, with 7 bases in the middle. In germline, CDR1 is SGHAT, CDR2 FQNNGV. Study-wide results and limits: V- and J-gene trimming in TCR beta was tied to a missense DCLRE1C variant by an analysis performed later.

Both 60 Vbeta primers and 13 Jbeta primers went into the PCR. Libraries were prepared by immunoSEQ multiplex PCR; TCRdb keeps only in-frame clonotypes and omits some of them. This sample contains tens of thousands of clones. The V call is TRBV11-2, the J call TRBJ2-2; D is uncertain. The sequence came from a woman aged 55-69 years in good health and CMV-seronegative. Specimen: PBMCs. In DNA, the CDR3 is TGTGCCAGCAGCTTAGACAGGTTTACCGGGGAGCTGTTTTTT. Translating it yields CASSLDRFTGELFF.